The 27 T cell receptor beta chains below were found in one sample sequenced in a study of blood T cell repertoires in COVID-19. Profiling relied on immunoSEQ multiplex PCR, and the TCRdb table lists in-frame clones only, not all of them. Of 200,000 to 300,000 clones detected, approximately 90% appear once; the ten largest clones hold around 0.98%. Sequencing was done on a sample of peripheral blood. The receptor source for this set is a woman aged 35 to 49 who had recovered from COVID-19.

This chain uses TRBV11-2 with TRBJ1-2, with D unclear. V was shortened by 3 bases and J by 3 bases, with 5 bases between the two germline ends. Germline CDR1 SGHAT, CDR2 FQNNGV. This CDR3 comprises 12 residues. CDR3 sequence reads: CASSFTDYGYTF. Written as DNA, the CDR3 is TGTGCCAGCAGCTTTACAGACTATGGCTACACCTTC. Full variable domain (rest looked up from reference TRBV11-2 and TRBJ1-2): EAGVAQSPRYKIIEKRQSVAFWCNPISGHATLYWYQQILGQGPKLLIQFQNNGVVDDSQLPKDRFSAERLKGVDSTLKIQPAKLEDSAVYLCASSFTDYGYTFGSGTRLTVV.

The chain couples TRBV12-5 to TRBJ2-7; 8 nucleotides align to TRBD2. The CDR3 contains 13 residues. Trimming took 6 bases from V and 2 from J; bases not matched to a gene: 3. Germline CDR1 LGHNT, CDR2 FRNRAP. The CDR3 loop reads CASGPGGPYEQYF. The CDR3, as DNA: TGTGCTAGTGGCCCGGGGGGGCCCTACGAGCAGTACTTC.

CDR3: CASSPGQGYNEQFF. The CDR3 coding sequence is TGTGCCAGCAGTCCGGGGCAGGGGTACAATGAGCAGTTCTTC. The J gene is TRBJ2-1, the V gene TRBV6-5, with D possibly matching TRBD1 (6 bases). The CDR3 is made up of 14 amino acids. V shed 5 bases and J shed 4 bases, with 12 bases lying between them. The germline V gene encodes CDR1 MNHEY and CDR2 SVGAGI.

The chain employs TRBV10-2 and TRBJ2-2; D gene uncertain. V lost 1 base and J lost 7, with 4 bases in between. The CDR3 runs to 12 residues. CDR1 and CDR2 from the germline V gene are WSHSY and SAAADI. CDR3 in amino acids: CASSEWSGELFF. DNA of the CDR3: TGCGCCAGCAGTGAGTGGAGCGGGGAGCTGTTTTTT.

This chain links TRBV6-6 with TRBJ1-1; tentative D call: TRBD1 (5 bases). Germline CDR1 reads MNHNY; CDR2 reads SVGAGI (reference sequence). Trimming stripped 5 bases from V and 0 bases from J, with 13 bases between. The CDR3 is made up of 15 amino acids. The CDR3 DNA is TGTGCCAGCAGTCGCCATGGGGCCCTGAACACTGAAGCTTTCTTT. This codes for CASSRHGALNTEAFF.

This chain links TRBV24-1 with TRBJ2-1; 7 nucleotides align to TRBD1. The CDR3 contains 17 residues. Trimming at V came to 3 bases and at J to 2 bases, leaving 9 bases not matched to a gene. The V gene's germline CDR1 is KGHDR and CDR2 SFDVKD. The CDR3, as DNA: TGTGCCACCAGTGATCAGACCGGGACAGTACCCTACAATGAGCAGTTCTTC. Its protein is CATSDQTGTVPYNEQFF.

The chain combines TRBV18 with TRBJ1-2, with 9 bases that match TRBD1. J lost 5 bases, V lost 3 bases, and 7 bases had no gene match. This CDR3 comprises 15 residues. Germline V gene data show CDR1 as KGHSH and CDR2 as LQKENI. The CDR3 DNA reads as TGTGCCAGCTCACCCGAATCGGGACAGGGTTATGGCTACACCTTC. It is translated as CASSPESGQGYGYTF.

The chain has TRBV30 and TRBJ1-1; D perhaps matches TRBD1 (5 bases). Per germline, CDR1 GTSNPN and CDR2 SVGIG (reference sequence). This CDR3 has 16 amino acids. The germline V and J ends were trimmed by 4 bases and 1 base, with 19 bases remaining between them. The CDR3 region is CAWKPPGLSRNTEAFF. DNA for the CDR3: TGTGCCTGGAAGCCTCCAGGGTTGTCGCGGAACACTGAAGCTTTCTTT.

V is TRBV6-5 and J is TRBJ1-2, with 11 bases fitting TRBD1. The J segment lost 4 bases and the V segment lost 4 bases, leaving 2 bases of the junction unmatched. The CDR3 runs 14 residues. Germline lookup yields CDR1 MNHEY and CDR2 SVGAGI. This chain's CDR3 is CASSSGTGGYGYTF. The CDR3, as DNA: TGTGCCAGCAGTTCCGGGACAGGGGGCTATGGCTACACCTTC.

This chain uses TRBV30 with TRBJ1-3; D not certain. Between the trimmed V and J ends, which lost 5 bases and 8 bases, there was a span of 10 bases. The CDR3 has 11 residues. The V gene's germline CDR1 is GTSNPN and CDR2 SVGIG (reference sequence). The CDR3, as DNA: TGTGCCTGGGCGGTTCGCGACACCATATATTTT. It specifies CAWAVRDTIYF.

This chain uses TRBV6-5 with TRBJ1-4; D not resolved. CDR3 length: 13 amino acids. With 6 bases removed from V and 7 bases from J, the gap between germline ends came to 12 bases. The germline gives CDR1 MNHEY, CDR2 SVGAGI. CDR3 loop: CASSPGSGEKLFF. CDR3 sequence (DNA): TGTGCCAGCAGCCCCGGGAGTGGTGAAAAACTGTTTTTT.

This clone was found once. The chain recombines TRBV30 with TRBJ2-1; 11 positions match TRBD2. The CDR3 consists of 15 residues. Germline assignment: CDR1 GTSNPN and CDR2 SVGIG (reference sequence). V dropped 2 bases and J dropped 13; count of bases not matched to a gene: 13. The CDR3 loop is CAWSSGGALAGVQFF. CDR3 DNA: TGTGCCTGGAGTTCAGGGGGGGCACTAGCGGGAGTTCAGTTCTTC.

As to this clone: At one end the junction does not follow the germline gene, possibly because of a read error. The chain links TRBV7-3 to TRBJ2-1; 9 nucleotides agree with TRBD2. CDR1 and CDR2 (germline): SGHTA, FQGTGA. CDR3 length: 15 residues. The CDR3 bases are TGTGCCAGCAGCCCGGGACGGGAGCTAGCGGGGCGGTGGATCTTC. This translates into CASSPGRELAGRWIF.

The V call is TRBV6-2 or TRBV6-3, the J call TRBJ2-1, with 9 nucleotides matching TRBD1. The CDR3 runs to 15 residues. Germline CDR1 is MNHEY and CDR2 is SVGEGT. V gave up 6 bases and J gave up 8 bases; unmatched junction bases: 11. CDR3 nucleotides: TGTGCCAGCAGCACCGGGACAGGGTATAGGGATGAGCAGTTCTTC. Its translation is CASSTGTGYRDEQFF.

The gene calls are TRBV14 and TRBJ1-4; possible D gene TRBD1, 6 bases. Germline CDR1 is SGHDN and CDR2 is FVKESK. Deletions cut 4 bases from V and 10 bases from J, with 10 bases between. This CDR3 has 12 residues. The CDR3 DNA reads TGTGCCAGCAGCCGGGACAAGGGAAAACTGTTTTTT. This translates into CASSRDKGKLFF. Full variable domain (rest looked up from reference TRBV14 and TRBJ1-4): EAGVTQFPSHSVIEKGQTVTLRCDPISGHDNLYWYRRVMGKEIKFLLHFVKESKQDESGMPNNRFLAERTGGTYSTLKVQPAELEDSGVYFCASSRDKGKLFFGSGTQLSVL.

The V call is TRBV10-2, the J call TRBJ2-4; D remains ambiguous. Germline V CDR1 and CDR2: WSHSY, SAAADI. This CDR3 is built from 17 residues. The V end was cut by 0 bases, the J end by 2 bases, with 14 bases between. This chain's CDR3 is CASSESAGYLPKNIQYF. For the CDR3, the DNA is TGCGCCAGCAGTGAGTCGGCTGGTTACCTGCCCAAAAACATTCAGTACTTC.

The gene calls are TRBV29-1 and TRBJ1-2, with a possible D match to TRBD1 (6 bases). The germline V gene has CDR1 SQVTM and CDR2 ANQGSEA. The CDR3 spans 13 residues. The V end was cut by 7 bases, the J end by 7 bases, with 19 bases between. The CDR3 region is CSAVLLGRGGYTF. The CDR3 DNA reads TGCAGCGCAGTCTTACTCGGCAGGGGTGGCTACACCTTC.

This clone was seen only a few times. The chain links TRBV7-2 to TRBJ2-7; 7 positions agree with TRBD2. The CDR3 is made up of 13 amino acids. Germline loops: CDR1 SGHTA, CDR2 FQGNSA. V dropped 5 bases and J dropped 4; count of bases not matched to a gene: 5. CDR3: CASSSPGRYEQYF. Here the CDR3 DNA reads TGTGCCAGCAGCAGCCCCGGGAGGTACGAGCAGTACTTC.

The rearrangement joins TRBV11-2 to TRBJ2-3, with 7 bases identical to TRBD2. With V trimmed by 1 base and J by 5 bases, 12 bases remained unmatched. CDR1 SGHAT and CDR2 FQNNGV come from the germline V gene. The length of the CDR3 is 17 residues. CDR3 coding DNA: TGTGCCAGCAGCTTAGGGATCGGCGGGAGTACGAAAGATACGCAGTATTTT. Protein: CASSLGIGGSTKDTQYF.

V usage is TRBV18 and J usage is TRBJ1-2; D possibly corresponds to TRBD1 (6 bases). This CDR3 contains 14 residues. The V gene lost 3 bases and the J gene lost 6 bases, with 14 bases spanning the gap. Germline lookup yields CDR1 KGHSH and CDR2 LQKENI. In DNA form, the CDR3 reads TGTGCCAGCTCACCTTCTCCAGGGGTGGATGGCTACACCTTC. It yields the protein CASSPSPGVDGYTF.

The J gene is TRBJ1-2, the V gene TRBV24-1; the match to TRBD1 covers 9 bases. V shed 3 bases and J 3 bases; nucleotides not matched to a gene: 7. Germline values: CDR1 KGHDR, CDR2 SFDVKD. There are 16 residues in the CDR3. DNA of the CDR3: TGTGCCACCAGTGATCCCGGGACAGGGCGAGACTATGGCTACACCTTC. This sequence encodes CATSDPGTGRDYGYTF.

This sequence joins TRBV15 and TRBJ2-3; D perhaps matches TRBD2 (5 bases). The CDR3 runs to 15 residues. Per the germline V gene, CDR1 is LNHNV and CDR2 is YYDKDF (reference sequence). The V end was cut by 0 bases, the J end by 5 bases, with 12 bases between. The CDR3 nucleotides read TGTGCCACCAGCAGAGATTCGGGATTAGGAGATACGCAGTATTTT. It yields the protein CATSRDSGLGDTQYF.

This clone was seen a handful of times. This rearrangement joins TRBV28 to TRBJ1-1; 9 bases agree with TRBD1. Trimming removed 7 bases from V and 10 bases from J; junction bases left unmatched: 16. The germline gives CDR1 MDHEN, CDR2 SYDVKM. This CDR3 has 15 amino acids. CDR3 nucleotide sequence: TGTGCCAGCACCCAGACAGGGGGGGGCCGTGATGGAGCTTTCTTT. It translates to CASTQTGGGRDGAFF.

J is TRBJ1-1 and V is TRBV24-1; TRBD1 agrees at 7 bases. There are 13 residues in the CDR3. V gave up 4 bases and J gave up 6 bases; unmatched junction bases: 4. CDR1 is KGHDR, CDR2 SFDVKD, per germline. In nucleotides, the CDR3 is TGTGCCACCAGTGACCCGACAGGGTCTGAAGCTTTCTTT. Translated: CATSDPTGSEAFF.

CDR3 bases: TGTGCCAGCAGCTTAGGGGGGGGACAAGAGACCCAGTACTTC. It encodes CASSLGGGQETQYF. The chain carries TRBV11-1 and TRBJ2-5, with 7 bases that match TRBD2. The germline V gene has CDR1 SGHAT and CDR2 FQDESV (reference sequence). V trimming: 1 base; J trimming: 2 bases; junction bases outside the gene matches: 1. CDR3 length equals 14 residues.

This chain uses TRBV9 with TRBJ2-3; D is ambiguous. The V gene lost 8 bases and the J gene lost 2 bases, with 6 bases spanning the gap. Germline CDR1 SGDLS, CDR2 YYNGEE. The CDR3 is 11 residues long. The CDR3 region is CASAYTDTQYF. In DNA, the CDR3 is TGTGCCAGTGCCTACACAGATACGCAGTATTTT.

This chain joins TRBV21-1 and TRBJ1-2; TRBD1 is taken as the D call from the table, unchecked against the DNA. TRBV21-1 is shown as a pseudogene. The CDR3 spans 20 residues. The CDR3 nucleotides are TGTGCCAGCAGCAAAGCGCTTTGGGGCAGCCCCTATGAAGGCAGGAGTGGCTACACCTTC. Its translation is CASSKALWGSPYEGRSGYTF.